A selection of T cell receptor beta chains follows, all from one sample in a study of cytomegalovirus exposure and HLA in healthy donors. Profiling relied on immunoSEQ multiplex PCR, and the TCRdb table lists in-frame clones only, not all of them. Of 75,000 to 100,000 clones listed, around 74% are singletons. Sequencing input: PBMCs. These receptors all come from a woman aged 65 to 85 in good health and CMV-seropositive. CDR3s include the opening cysteine and the closing phenylalanine or tryptophan. A D gene is named only where the DNA matches it firmly. Clone size is stated in some rows and not others, as once, few, many or a class when expanded.

>-|TRBJ2-3|-|TRBV28
CASSPRGTDTQYF
TGTGCCAGCAGTCCCAGGGGTACAGATACGCAGTATTTT
>TRBD2|TRBJ2-7|few|TRBV7-8
CASSREGEQYF
TGTGCCAGCAGCCGGGAGGGCGAGCAGTACTTC
>-|TRBJ2-3|few|TRBV5-1
CASSLDAGNSADTQYF
TGCGCCAGCAGCTTGGACGCGGGCAATAGCGCAGATACGCAGTATTTT
>TRBD1|TRBJ2-7|-|TRBV5-6
CASSSVNRGHYEQYF
TGTGCCAGCAGCTCGGTGAACAGGGGGCATTACGAGCAGTACTTC
>TRBD1|TRBJ1-3|-|TRBV4-3
CASSPQGVDGNTIYF
TGCGCCAGCAGCCCCCAGGGGGTGGATGGAAACACCATATATTTT
>TRBD1|TRBJ2-5|once|TRBV28
CASSFEGAKTQYF
TGTGCCAGCAGTTTCGAGGGGGCAAAGACCCAGTACTTC
>TRBD2|TRBJ2-1|-|TRBV30
CAWNFWEGYNEQFF
TGTGCCTGGAATTTCTGGGAGGGGTACAATGAGCAGTTCTTC
>-|TRBJ1-4|-|TRBV7-9
CASSPGRGGPFLKLFF
TGTGCCAGCAGCCCCGGTCGGGGGGGCCCATTCCTAAAACTGTTTTTT
>-|TRBJ2-3|-|TRBV11-2
CASSLYTDTQYF
TGTGCCAGCAGCTTGTACACAGATACGCAGTATTTT
>-|TRBJ2-3|few|TRBV18
CASSPGGTSDTQYF
TGTGCCAGCTCACCAGGAGGGACCTCAGATACGCAGTATTTT
>TRBD1|TRBJ2-1|-|TRBV27
CASHSRDRVINEQFF
TGTGCCAGCCACTCACGGGACAGGGTTATCAATGAGCAGTTCTTC
>TRBD2|TRBJ2-7|few|TRBV28
CASSSSPTSGASYEQYF
TGTGCCAGCAGTTCCTCCCCTACTAGCGGGGCCTCCTACGAGCAGTACTTC
>-|TRBJ2-7|-|TRBV11-1
CASSPRVPLREQYF
TGTGCCAGCAGCCCCCGAGTTCCGCTGCGCGAGCAGTACTTC
>-|TRBJ2-1|-|TRBV11-2
CASSLASRWNEQFF
TGTGCCAGCAGCTTAGCTTCTAGGTGGAATGAGCAGTTCTTC
>-|TRBJ1-4|-|TRBV6-1
CASKETLNEKLFF
TGTGCCAGCAAGGAGACCTTGAATGAAAAACTGTTTTTT
>TRBD2|TRBJ2-7|-|TRBV5-6
CASRMGGSRYEQYF
TGTGCCAGCAGAATGGGGGGGAGTCGTTACGAGCAGTACTTC
>-|TRBJ2-3|-|TRBV13
CASSSLQESTDTQYF
TGTGCCAGCAGCTCGCTCCAGGAAAGCACAGATACGCAGTATTTT
>-|TRBJ2-2|-|TRBV4-3
CASSQDWRNTGELFF
TGCGCCAGCAGCCAAGATTGGAGGAACACCGGGGAGCTGTTTTTT
>TRBD2|TRBJ2-5|-|TRBV5-4
CASSARLAGKETQYF
TGTGCCAGCAGCGCGAGACTAGCGGGGAAAGAGACCCAGTACTTC
>TRBD2|TRBJ2-5|once|TRBV7-8
CASSLGLRGSQETQYF
TGTGCCAGCAGCTTAGGGTTGCGGGGGAGTCAAGAGACCCAGTACTTC
>-|TRBJ2-3|-|TRBV23-1
CASSQSNRGTDTQYF
TGCGCCAGCAGTCAATCAAATCGAGGCACAGATACGCAGTATTTT
>-|TRBJ2-3|-|TRBV19
CASRPGGADTQYF
TGTGCCAGTAGGCCAGGCGGGGCAGATACGCAGTATTTT
>-|TRBJ2-2|-|TRBV9
CASSVGRPGTGELFF
TGTGCCAGCAGCGTAGGACGGCCGGGCACCGGGGAGCTGTTTTTT
>-|TRBJ1-5|few|TRBV13
CASSTGRNQPQHF
TGTGCCAGCAGCACCGGGAGAAATCAGCCCCAGCATTTT
>TRBD2|TRBJ2-7|-|TRBV12-5
CASGLFSSGRMGEQYF
TGTGCTAGTGGTTTGTTTTCTAGCGGGAGAATGGGGGAGCAGTACTTC
>-|TRBJ2-3|-|TRBV5-4
CASSIGSSTDTQYF
TGTGCCAGCAGCATAGGGAGTAGCACAGATACGCAGTATTTT
>TRBD2|TRBJ2-7|-|TRBV4-2
CASSQEGGRAYYEQYF
TGTGCCAGCAGCCAAGAGGGAGGGAGGGCCTACTACGAGCAGTACTTC
>-|TRBJ2-1|-|TRBV18
CASSKTSSYNEQFF
TGTGCCAGCTCAAAGACAAGCTCCTACAATGAGCAGTTCTTC
>TRBD2|TRBJ2-1|-|TRBV27
CASRLKASGTYNEQFF
TGTGCCAGCAGACTCAAAGCTAGCGGGACCTACAATGAGCAGTTCTTC
>-|TRBJ1-1|-|TRBV18
CASSPEATEAFF
TGTGCCAGCTCACCTGAGGCCACTGAAGCTTTCTTT
>TRBD2|TRBJ2-5|-|TRBV7-6
CASSWTSGEETQYF
TGTGCCAGCAGCTGGACTAGTGGCGAGGAGACCCAGTACTTC
>-|TRBJ1-2|few|TRBV28
CASSIQGFGYTF
TGTGCCAGCAGTATCCAGGGGTTTGGCTACACCTTC
>-|TRBJ1-1|-|TRBV28
CASSTEGLGRTEAFF
TGTGCCAGCAGCACGGAGGGGCTTGGTAGGACTGAAGCTTTCTTT
>TRBD1|TRBJ1-1|-|TRBV9
CASSVEGGQNTEAFF
TGTGCCAGCAGCGTAGAAGGGGGCCAGAACACTGAAGCTTTCTTT
>-|TRBJ2-7|few|TRBV18
CASSPQTYEQYF
TGTGCCAGCTCACCTCAAACTTACGAGCAGTACTTC
>-|TRBJ2-5|-|TRBV7-3
CASSLWAEETQYF
TGTGCCAGCAGCTTATGGGCAGAAGAGACCCAGTACTTC
>-|TRBJ2-5|few|TRBV5-1
CASSLGSTALETQYF
TGCGCCAGCAGCTTGGGGAGTACTGCTCTTGAGACCCAGTACTTC
>TRBD2|TRBJ2-5|-|TRBV28
CASSLAGGPAGETQYF
TGTGCCAGCAGCCTAGCGGGAGGGCCTGCGGGAGAGACCCAGTACTTC
>-|TRBJ2-5|once|TRBV28
CASSISGDLETQYF
TGTGCCAGCAGTATTAGTGGAGATTTAGAGACCCAGTACTTC
>-|TRBJ2-6|few|TRBV2
CASSERSGANVLTF
TGTGCCAGCAGTGAACGGTCTGGGGCCAACGTCCTGACTTTC
>-|TRBJ2-7|-|TRBV7-8
CASSLAQLRGNSPAYEQYF
TGTGCCAGCAGCTTAGCGCAGTTGAGAGGGAACTCTCCCGCCTACGAGCAGTACTTC
>TRBD1|TRBJ2-3|-|TRBV4-1
CASSQDDTGGSTDTQYF
TGCGCCAGCAGCCAAGATGATACAGGGGGAAGCACAGATACGCAGTATTTT
>TRBD1|TRBJ2-7|-|TRBV6-1
CASSATGSGEQYF
TGTGCCAGCAGTGCGACAGGGAGCGGCGAGCAGTACTTC
>-|TRBJ1-3|-|TRBV19
CASSTAAATGNTIYF
TGTGCCAGTAGTACCGCGGCAGCCACTGGAAACACCATATATTTT
>-|TRBJ2-3|-|TRBV27
CASSFFEGVTDTQYF
TGTGCCAGCAGTTTTTTTGAGGGAGTCACAGATACGCAGTATTTT
>-|TRBJ1-6|-|TRBV5-1
CASSPGLPGDNSPLHF
TGCGCCAGCAGCCCCGGACTCCCCGGAGATAATTCACCCCTCCACTTT
>-|TRBJ1-3|-|TRBV4-3
CASSQTDSGNTIYF
TGCGCCAGCAGCCAGACAGACTCTGGAAACACCATATATTTT
>-|TRBJ2-5|-|TRBV5-4
CASNRRNIQETQYF
TGTGCCAGCAACAGAAGGAATATCCAAGAGACCCAGTACTTC
>-|TRBJ2-2|-|TRBV13
CASSWRVGGTGELFF
TGTGCCAGCAGCTGGCGGGTAGGAGGCACCGGGGAGCTGTTTTTT
>-|TRBJ1-6|-|TRBV25-1
CASSPAGNSPLHF
TGTGCCAGCAGCCCGGCAGGGAATTCACCCCTCCACTTT
>TRBD1|TRBJ2-7|-|TRBV4-3
CASSPNTGGYEQYF
TGCGCCAGCAGCCCAAATACAGGGGGCTACGAGCAGTACTTC
>TRBD1|TRBJ1-5|-|TRBV19
CASSTGTGYGQPQHF
TGTGCCAGTAGCACCGGGACAGGGTATGGCCAGCCCCAGCATTTT
>TRBD1|TRBJ2-3|-|TRBV2
CASDRGQRGEDTQYF
TGTGCCAGCGATCGGGGACAGAGAGGAGAGGATACGCAGTATTTT
>-|TRBJ2-5|-|TRBV28
CASSFTSGRKKTQYF
TGTGCCAGCAGTTTTACCTCGGGAAGGAAAAAGACCCAGTACTTC
>TRBD2|TRBJ2-3|-|TRBV4-2
CASSQRGGLSTDTQYF
TGTGCCAGCAGCCAACGCGGGGGGCTTAGCACAGATACGCAGTATTTT